Sequencing of this T cell receptor (beta chain) was carried out in a study of OX40 agonist ivuxolimab in advanced cancers. With respect to the entire study: The costimulatory receptor OX40 (CD134) was targeted by ivuxolimab, a fully human IgG2 agonistic monoclonal antibody. Among the approximately 54 dose-escalation patients, about 19 had hepatocellular carcinoma, 15 melanoma, 9 renal cell carcinoma and 9 head and neck cancer. Partial responses were achieved by three dose-escalation patients, of whom one had hepatocellular carcinoma and two had cutaneous melanoma. The paper describes the monotherapy dose-escalation part (N ≈ 52 patients) of the phase I trial of ivuxolimab. The purpose of peripheral TCRbeta sequencing was to test whether ivuxolimab changed TCR sequence diversity and led to clonal T-cell expansion. Intravenous ivuxolimab was administered to patients every 2 weeks at six dose levels: 0.01, 0.1, 0.3, 1.5, 3 and 10 mg/kg. The dose-escalation cohort was around 84% male with a mean age of roughly 60 years, ranging from about 23 to 85. Prior anti-PD-1, anti-PD-L1 or anti-CTLA-4 therapy was permitted, and 30% to 45% of dose-escalation patients had received checkpoint inhibitors.

The CDR3 runs 13 amino acids, cysteine and phenylalanine included. The read is trimmed to its CDR3 DNA, 39 bases read in frame from base 1. In the germline V gene, CDR1 corresponds to SGDLS and CDR2 to YYNGEE. V and J are truncated by 5 bases and 6 bases respectively, leaving an intervening sequence of 11 bases. General findings and caveats noted by the study authors: In the 0.1-3.0 mg/kg groups, partial responders had among the lowest normalized peripheral clonal expansion, particularly in CD8+ T cells. At doses of 0.1 to 3.0 mg/kg, clonal expansion of both CD4+ and CD8+ T cells in blood was seen between baseline and week 6. After ivuxolimab, expanded clones were on average more numerous among CD8+ T cells than among CD4+ T cells. Low levels of normalized T-cell clonal expansion were also seen in some patients who did not respond. Which antigens the clonally expanded peripheral T cells were specific for was not determined.

Regarding this clone: The antigen this receptor binds is unknown. No base qualities exist here, and no much larger clone lies one base off it.

For sequencing of the TCRbeta CDR3 region, genomic DNA was extracted from the sorted cells. The immunoSEQ Assay was used for sequencing of TCRbeta CDR3 regions. TCRdb carries this immuneACCESS record with in-frame sequences only. Its versions omit some clonotypes, under half of them owing to an unresolved V gene in the studies checked, with the rest unexplained. This sample lists 30,000 to 40,000 clones; 80% to 90% were detected once. The top ten clones comprise 35% to 45% of the sample. The trial excluded patients who had a history of autoimmune disease or were on systemic immunosuppression. Peripheral blood for TCR sequencing was collected from all dose cohorts at baseline, on cycle 4 day 1, and on cycle 7 day 1. Samples came from an open-label, multicenter, first-in-human phase I dose-escalation trial of ivuxolimab. Adults with locally advanced or metastatic head and neck squamous cell, hepatocellular, melanoma or renal cell carcinoma were enrolled in the trial. Before TCR sequencing, CD4+ T cells and CD8+ T cells from peripheral blood were sorted into separate populations.

The receptor chain draws on TRBV9 and TRBJ2-2; the D gene cannot be resolved reliably. Sequenced material: CD4+ or CD8+ T cells sorted from blood, taken in a trial of the OX40 agonist ivuxolimab. The sequence derives from an adult with an advanced solid tumor such as melanoma, head and neck, liver or kidney cancer. The CDR3 region has the sequence CASRETEAGELFF. Here is the DNA: TGTGCCAGCAGAGAGACTGAAGCCGGGGAGCTGTTTTTT.